This T cell receptor (beta chain) originates from a study of T cell responses to AZD1222 COVID-19 vaccine. General observations from the study: Repertoires were obtained solely post-peak T cell response.

Profiled with immunoSEQ multiplex PCR; TCRdb holds only in-frame clones, not every one. The sample gives roughly 180,000 clones, 87% of which show up once; 2.6% is in the top ten. Germline CDR1 and CDR2: MNHEY and SMNVEV (reference sequence). The CDR3 runs to 16 residues. Trimming took off 5 bases at V and 6 bases at J, with 20 bases between the two ends. A note on this clone: Its antigen remains unidentified.

The J gene is TRBJ2-1, the V gene TRBV27; D unclear. The origin of this receptor is an adult in good health. The source material was peripheral blood, sampled on day 0 of AZD1222 vaccination. CDR3 sequence reads: CASSRRQAGRPNEQFF. Here the CDR3 DNA reads TGTGCCAGCAGTAGACGGCAGGCCGGACGCCCCAATGAGCAGTTCTTC.